This T cell receptor (beta chain) was captured by sequencing in a study of blood T cells in healthy people across ages. The CDR3 has 14 residues. Germline V gene sequence: CDR1 SNHLY, CDR2 FYNNEI. V lost 3 bases and J lost 5, with 11 bases in between. For the second PCR, which ran for roughly 7 to 11 cycles, a sample-barcoded 5' primer and a J-beta primer mix were used. TCRdb reprocessed the 5' RACE reads with MiXCR, giving one entry per CDR3 protein. The sample lists about 1.1 million distinct CDR3 sequences; around two fifths were seen once. Donors ranged from about 6 to 95 years old and were healthy Caucasians in Russia.

The receptor's source is a man aged 18-30 years in good health. The rearrangement links TRBV2 to TRBJ1-5; possible D gene TRBD1, 5 bases. The sample comprised blood. The CDR3 sequence: CASSEVGGYQPQHF. The CDR3 DNA follows: TGTGCCAGCAGTGAGGTGGGGGGGTATCAGCCCCAGCATTTT.